A selection of T cell receptor beta chains follows, all from one sample in a study of blood T cell repertoires in COVID-19. Profiled with immunoSEQ multiplex PCR; TCRdb holds only in-frame clones, not every one. The table shows roughly 59,000 clones, with approximately 79% occurring only once. What was sequenced was peripheral blood. These receptors all stem from a human donor in a cohort sampled during active COVID-19. Both conserved end residues are part of each CDR3. The D gene is left open where the match is weak. A clone size is listed for some rows: how often the clone was seen (once, few, many), or a class if it is expanded.

v_call	cdr3_length	clone_size	j_call	d_call	cdr3_aa	cdr3_nt
TRBV7-2	14	-	TRBJ2-1	-	CASSPGGVYNEQFF	TGTGCCAGCAGCCCGGGCGGGGTGTACAATGAGCAGTTCTTC
TRBV30	11	many	TRBJ1-4	-	CAWSIREKLFF	TGTGCCTGGAGTATCCGGGAAAAACTGTTTTTT
TRBV27	15	-	TRBJ2-7	TRBD2	CASSPVLAGDYEQYF	TGTGCCAGCAGTCCCGTACTAGCGGGAGACTACGAGCAGTACTTC
TRBV28	11	-	TRBJ1-2	-	CASSAKYGYTF	TGTGCCAGCAGCGCGAAGTATGGCTACACCTTC
TRBV4-3	17	-	TRBJ2-1	-	CASSQVTTPSSYNEQFF	TGCGCCAGCAGCCAAGTAACGACACCGAGCTCCTACAATGAGCAGTTCTTC
TRBV19	15	-	TRBJ2-1	TRBD1	CASSPRQGIYNEQFF	TGTGCCAGTAGTCCGCGACAGGGAATCTACAATGAGCAGTTCTTC
TRBV2	16	-	TRBJ2-3	TRBD2	CASSDWEREYTDTQYF	TGTGCCAGCAGTGACTGGGAGCGGGAATACACAGATACGCAGTATTTT
TRBV19	15	-	TRBJ2-7	TRBD2	CASSSSSGRGYEQYF	TGTGCCAGTAGTTCCTCTAGCGGGAGAGGTTACGAGCAGTACTTC
TRBV19	15	once	TRBJ2-3	TRBD2	CASCPDREDTDTQYF	TGTGCCAGCTGCCCCGACCGGGAGGACACAGATACGCAGTATTTT
TRBV5-1	16	-	TRBJ2-7	TRBD2	CASSGGLGGRTSEQYF	TGCGCCAGCAGCGGTGGTTTGGGGGGGAGAACCTCCGAGCAGTACTTC
TRBV11-2	15	-	TRBJ2-7	TRBD2	CASSPPGLEGHEQYF	TGTGCCAGCAGCCCTCCGGGACTAGAGGGCCACGAGCAGTACTTC
TRBV6-6	13	few	TRBJ2-7	TRBD1	CASSPPTGYEQYF	TGTGCCAGCAGTCCCCCGACAGGGTACGAGCAGTACTTC
TRBV4-1	14	-	TRBJ2-3	TRBD2	CASSLREGADTQYF	TGCGCCAGCAGCCTAAGGGAGGGTGCAGATACGCAGTATTTT
TRBV5-1	15	-	TRBJ2-5	-	CASSLRSSDQETQYF	TGCGCCAGCAGCTTAAGATCTAGCGACCAAGAGACCCAGTACTTC
TRBV4-2	13	-	TRBJ2-7	-	CASSQRTGYEQYF	TGTGCCAGCAGCCAACGTACAGGATACGAGCAGTACTTC
TRBV7-9	15	few	TRBJ1-1	-	CASSLVSGGGTEAFF	TGTGCCAGCAGCTTAGTGTCAGGTGGTGGCACTGAAGCTTTCTTT
TRBV6-4	15	-	TRBJ2-1	TRBD2	CASSDQAGGPDEQFF	TGTGCCAGCAGTGACCAAGCGGGAGGGCCCGATGAGCAGTTCTTC
TRBV27	19	medium-sized	TRBJ2-1	TRBD2	CASSFSRTSGASSYNEQFF	TGTGCCAGCAGTTTTTCTCGCACTAGCGGGGCGAGCTCCTACAATGAGCAGTTCTTC
TRBV7-8	15	-	TRBJ2-7	TRBD1	CASRQRPKTGEEQYF	TGTGCCAGCAGACAACGACCCAAAACAGGGGAAGAGCAGTACTTC
TRBV19	16	-	TRBJ2-5	TRBD2	CASSIAPGGGGETQYF	TGTGCCAGTAGTATAGCCCCGGGGGGTGGAGGCGAGACCCAGTACTTC
TRBV7-9	14	-	TRBJ2-2	-	CASSLPSGTGELFF	TGTGCCAGCAGTCTTCCGTCCGGCACCGGGGAGCTGTTTTTT
TRBV28	13	-	TRBJ1-1	-	CASSLAGRTEAFF	TGTGCCAGCAGTTTGGCGGGCCGAACTGAAGCTTTCTTT
TRBV28	12	-	TRBJ2-2	-	CASSSYTGELFF	TGTGCCAGCAGTTCCTACACCGGGGAGCTGTTTTTT
TRBV28	9	few	TRBJ2-1	-	CAVGYEQFF	TGTGCGGTCGGGTATGAGCAGTTCTTC
TRBV7-2	14	-	TRBJ2-7	-	CASSSRYENYEQYF	TGTGCCAGCAGCTCTCGCTACGAAAACTACGAGCAGTACTTC
TRBV7-2	16	-	TRBJ2-7	TRBD1	CASSLSQGVTWGEQYF	TGTGCCAGCAGCTTATCACAGGGGGTTACCTGGGGCGAGCAGTACTTC
TRBV25-1	13	-	TRBJ2-7	-	CASSFSRGYEQYF	TGTGCCAGCAGTTTCTCCCGGGGGTACGAGCAGTACTTC
TRBV28	15	-	TRBJ1-3	-	CASNRRTDLGNTIYF	TGTGCCAGCAACCGGAGGACCGACCTTGGAAACACCATATATTTT
TRBV7-8	14	few	TRBJ1-1	-	CASSLGQTNTEAFF	TGTGCCAGCAGCTTAGGACAGACGAACACTGAAGCTTTCTTT
TRBV27	13	-	TRBJ2-3	-	CASRPLGTDTQYF	TGTGCCAGCAGACCCCTAGGTACCGATACGCAGTATTTT
TRBV12-3/TRBV12-4	13	-	TRBJ2-7	TRBD2	CASSGLGDYEQYF	TGTGCCAGCAGTGGACTAGGGGACTACGAGCAGTACTTC
TRBV28	17	-	TRBJ1-3	-	CASVDRWGGITGNTIYF	TGTGCCAGCGTCGATAGATGGGGAGGTATTACGGGAAACACCATATATTTT
TRBV7-2	11	-	TRBJ1-1	-	CASSFGQSGFF	TGTGCCAGCAGCTTCGGGCAGAGCGGTTTCTTT
TRBV15	14	medium-sized	TRBJ2-5	TRBD1	CATRDDRVQETQYF	TGTGCCACCAGGGACGACAGGGTCCAAGAGACCCAGTACTTC
TRBV6-2/TRBV6-3	13	-	TRBJ2-1	-	CASSWATYNEQFF	TGTGCCAGCAGTTGGGCTACCTACAATGAGCAGTTCTTC
TRBV3-1/TRBV3-2	12	once	TRBJ1-1	-	CASSHRVTEAFF	TGTGCCAGCAGCCATCGGGTTACTGAAGCTTTCTTT
TRBV24-1	14	-	TRBJ2-1	TRBD1	CATSAGQGWTEQFF	TGTGCCACCAGTGCCGGACAGGGGTGGACTGAGCAGTTCTTC
TRBV29-1	16	-	TRBJ2-7	TRBD2	CSVQAGLAGETYEQYF	TGCAGCGTCCAAGCGGGACTAGCGGGAGAAACCTACGAGCAGTACTTC
TRBV21-1	23	-	TRBJ1-6	-	CASSKCPVQNREDIENDNSPLHF	TGTGCCAGCAGCAAATGTCCCGTCCAAAATAGGGAGGACATTGAGAATGATAATTCACCCCTCCACTTT
TRBV11-3	15	-	TRBJ2-4	-	CASSPDGGSKNIQYF	TGTGCCAGCAGCCCAGACGGGGGATCCAAAAACATTCAGTACTTC
TRBV5-4	16	once	TRBJ2-5	-	CASSLAETRGGETQYF	TGTGCCAGCAGCTTGGCCGAGACGCGGGGCGGAGAGACCCAGTACTTC
TRBV24-1	18	-	TRBJ2-5	TRBD1	CATSDPIARQGGQETQYF	TGTGCCACCAGTGATCCAATCGCCAGACAGGGGGGCCAAGAGACCCAGTACTTC
TRBV18	17	-	TRBJ1-1	TRBD1	CASSPYTPGQGNTEAFF	TGTGCCAGCTCACCCTATACTCCGGGACAGGGGAACACTGAAGCTTTCTTT
TRBV27	14	once	TRBJ1-2	-	CASSLTGGLFGYTF	TGTGCCAGCAGTCTCACGGGGGGGTTGTTTGGCTACACCTTC
TRBV11-2	15	few	TRBJ2-7	TRBD1	CASRSTGGSGYEQYF	TGTGCCAGCAGATCTACAGGGGGCTCTGGGTACGAGCAGTACTTC
TRBV5-6	18	-	TRBJ2-2	TRBD2	CASSLMWTSGTNTGELFF	TGTGCCAGCAGCCTGATGTGGACTAGCGGGACGAACACCGGGGAGCTGTTTTTT
TRBV10-3	11	few	TRBJ2-1	-	CAISVGTEQFF	TGTGCCATCAGTGTGGGGACAGAGCAGTTCTTC
TRBV6-5	15	-	TRBJ2-7	-	CASSYSHRGSYEQYF	TGTGCCAGCAGTTACAGTCACAGAGGGTCCTACGAGCAGTACTTC
TRBV7-9	14	-	TRBJ2-3	TRBD1	CASSSTGATDTQYF	TGTGCCAGCAGCTCGACAGGGGCCACAGATACGCAGTATTTT
TRBV11-2	14	-	TRBJ2-3	-	CASSLGPDTDTQYF	TGTGCCAGCAGCTTAGGTCCAGACACAGATACGCAGTATTTT
TRBV20-1	12	-	TRBJ2-7	-	CSASVRAREQYF	TGCAGTGCTAGTGTTCGAGCGCGCGAGCAGTACTTC
TRBV18	16	few	TRBJ2-7	TRBD1	CASSRDRDRVSYEQYF	TGTGCCAGCTCACGAGACCGGGACAGGGTGTCGTACGAGCAGTACTTC
TRBV5-6	12	-	TRBJ1-2	-	CASSLWGRVLTF	TGTGCCAGCAGCTTGTGGGGCAGGGTCCTCACCTTC
TRBV7-9	14	-	TRBJ2-7	-	CASSPLSTAYEQYF	TGTGCCAGCAGCCCCCTGAGCACGGCCTACGAGCAGTACTTC
TRBV15	16	-	TRBJ2-1	-	CATSRVGGAVMNEQFF	TGTGCCACCAGCAGAGTAGGGGGGGCGGTTATGAATGAGCAGTTCTTC
TRBV7-9	15	-	TRBJ1-5	-	CASSFGGPGNQPQHF	TGTGCCAGCAGCTTCGGCGGGCCGGGCAATCAGCCCCAGCATTTT
TRBV7-9	18	-	TRBJ1-4	TRBD1	CASSEGTGGILPNEKLFF	TGTGCCAGCAGCGAGGGGACAGGGGGCATCTTACCTAATGAAAAACTGTTTTTT